Within the sample, the clone carrying this T cell receptor (beta chain) is medium-sized (0.01 to 0.1%). The source of the sample is a study of tumor-infiltrating lymphocytes in oesophageal squamous cell carcinoma. Germline values: CDR1 SGHDT, CDR2 YYEEEE. This CDR3 has 16 amino acids. The germline V and J ends were trimmed by 1 base and 1 base, with 13 bases remaining between them. Each CDR3 protein is one row after TCRdb ran MiXCR on the PCR reads. The sample contains 9,500 to 12,000 distinct CDR3 sequences, less than 70% of which appear only once. This sequence was found in a male donor with esophageal squamous cell carcinoma. Sequencing was carried out using esophageal tumor tissue. V is TRBV5-6 and J is TRBJ2-3, with D perhaps matching TRBD2 (5 bases). The DNA of the CDR3 is TGTGCCAGCAGCTTGTCCGTTGGTAGCGGCACAGATACGCAGTATTTT. It yields the protein CASSLSVGSGTDTQYF.